The 8 T cell receptor beta chains listed next were all sequenced from one sample in a study of HIV-infected patients and healthy controls. Alpha and beta constant-region primers primed reverse transcription of 400 to 500 ng RNA. Each of the alpha and beta chains got its own library through chain-specific third strand synthesis with indices. TCRdb itself ran the 5' RACE reads through MiXCR, one entry per CDR3 protein. The sample lists 5,000 to 6,500 distinct CDR3 sequences, approximately 22% occurring once. Antiretroviral therapy had run roughly three months, about 14 weeks, before follow-up blood collection. No cell fractionation was done, so the repertoire covers all unsorted peripheral blood T cells. The source was blood, collected during antiretroviral therapy. The source of these receptors is an adult with HIV infection.

This clonotype was recorded at least ten times. The chain has TRBV12-3 or TRBV12-4 and TRBJ2-1, with D tentatively TRBD2 (6 bases). This CDR3 has 13 amino acids. V lost 8 bases and J lost 4, with 12 bases in between. The DNA of the CDR3 is TGTGCCAGCGGTCGGAGGGCTTACAATGAGCAGTTCTTC. This codes for CASGRRAYNEQFF.

There are many counts of this clonotype. V is TRBV27 and J is TRBJ1-6, with D possibly TRBD1 on 6 matching bases. This CDR3 contains 12 residues. V lost 5 bases to trimming and J lost 14 bases, with 13 bases between them. Germline CDR1 MNHEY, CDR2 SMNVEV (reference sequence). The CDR3 DNA reads TGTGCCAGCAGTCCACCCGAGGGGGCCCTCCACTTT. It yields the protein CASSPPEGALHF.

This chain joins TRBV7-8 and TRBJ2-5; TRBD1 aligns across 7 bases. After removal of 3 bases from V and 1 base from J, the junction contained 5 bases not matched to a gene. This CDR3 is built from 15 residues. The germline CDR1 and CDR2 sequences are SGHVS and FQNEAQ. CDR3 DNA sequence: TGTGCCAGCAGCTTGGCCGGGACAGCCCAAGAGACCCAGTACTTC. Encoded protein: CASSLAGTAQETQYF.

This clonotype was observed a handful of times. V is TRBV6-2 or TRBV6-3 and J is TRBJ2-7; a possible D gene is TRBD2 (5 bases). This CDR3 spans 13 amino acids. V lost 6 bases to trimming and J lost 0 bases, with 9 bases between them. CDR1 and CDR2 (germline): MNHEY, SVGEGT. The CDR3 is CASRPGSSYEQYF. The CDR3 nucleotides are TGTGCCAGCAGACCGGGATCCTCCTACGAGCAGTACTTC.

Judged by abundance, this clonotype is medium-sized. CDR3 nucleotide sequence: TGTGCCAGCAGCCCCAGGAGGCTAGCGGGGAGCACAGATACGCAGTATTTT. Residues: CASSPRRLAGSTDTQYF. The chain recombines TRBV7-9 with TRBJ2-3; 9 nucleotides match TRBD2. Germline-derived CDR1 and CDR2 are SEHNR and FQNEAQ (reference sequence). The V gene end was trimmed by 5 bases and the J gene end by 0 bases; junction bases not matched to a gene: 9. The CDR3 runs to 17 residues.

As concerns this clonotype: Possible read error: a much larger clone is one base away. The CDR3 DNA is TGTGCCAGCAGCCAGGGGTTAGTGGCGGCTGAAGCTTTCTTT. Translating gives CASSQGLVAAEAFF. The chain has TRBV7-3 and TRBJ1-1, with a weak D call TRBD1 (6 bases). Trimming removed 5 bases at V and 6 bases at J, with 16 bases between. The CDR3 has 14 amino acids. The germline V gene encodes CDR1 SGHTA and CDR2 FQGTGA.

This clonotype rates as medium-sized. The chain has TRBV2 and TRBJ1-4; D is unclear. V was clipped by 11 bases and J by 8 bases, with 24 bases between them. Germline V gene sequence: CDR1 SNHLY, CDR2 FYNNEI. CDR3 length: 15 amino acids. This CDR3 is CAGRMEGHPPEKLFF. The CDR3 coding sequence is TGTGCCGGGCGGATGGAGGGCCACCCACCAGAAAAACTGTTTTTT. Full variable domain (remainder filled in from reference TRBV2 and TRBJ1-4): EPEVTQTPSHQVTQMGQEVILRCVPISNHLYFYWYRQILGQKVEFLVSFYNNEISEKSEIFDDQFSVERPDGSNFTLKIRSTKLEDSAMYFCAGRMEGHPPEKLFFGSGTQLSVL.

This clonotype was recorded at least ten times. Here the CDR3 reads CASTSNPPRVDSPLHF. The CDR3 DNA reads TGTGCCAGCACTTCAAACCCCCCACGGGTGGATTCACCCCTCCACTTT. The chain links TRBV12-3 or TRBV12-4 to TRBJ1-6, with D hard to call. The CDR3 runs 16 residues. The V gene lost 7 bases and the J gene lost 8 bases, with 21 bases spanning the gap.